The 4 T cell receptor beta chains in this list originate from one sample, sequenced in a study of blood T cells in healthy people across ages. A second PCR, run for roughly 7 to 12 cycles, used a sample-barcoded 5' primer plus a J-beta primer mix. TCRdb redid the calling of the 5' RACE reads with MiXCR, one entry per CDR3 protein. The sample holds 2 million or so distinct CDR3 sequences, 49% seen once. Sequencing was done on a sample of blood. Every receptor here comes from a woman in her forties in good health.

The chain recombines TRBV6-2 or TRBV6-3 with TRBJ2-3; no reliable D call. The CDR3 has 13 amino acids. CDR1 is MNHEY and CDR2 is SVGEGT in the germline V gene. Trimming pared 9 bases from V and 0 bases from J, leaving 10 bases between. CDR3: CARGRPSTDTQYF. CDR3 sequence (DNA): TGTGCCAGGGGAAGACCTAGCACAGATACGCAGTATTTT.

About this clonotype itself: An end of the junction differs from the germline gene, which may be a read error. The chain joins TRBV4-1 to TRBJ2-7, with TRBD2 as a possible D gene (6 bases). The CDR3 runs 16 residues. Germline-derived CDR1 and CDR2 are MGHRA and YSYEKL. DNA of the CDR3: TGCGCCAGCAGCCAAGGTCAAGGTAGGGACTCCTACAAGCAGTACTTC. Its translation is CASSQGQGRDSYKQYF.

This clonotype was detected a few times. The V and J genes are TRBV11-1 and TRBJ1-2, with D unresolved. Per germline, CDR1 SGHAT and CDR2 FQDESV (reference sequence). This CDR3 spans 13 amino acids. V was pared by 3 bases and J by 4 bases, with 9 bases between. CDR3: CASSFGGIYGYTF. Written as DNA, the CDR3 is TGTGCCAGCAGCTTTGGAGGGATCTATGGCTACACCTTC.

This clonotype has a single count. This chain joins TRBV7-2 and TRBJ2-7; D remains ambiguous. With the DNA end fitting TRBJ2-4 better, the J assignment may be wrong. The CDR3 sequence is 14 residues long. CDR1 is SGHTA and CDR2 is FQGNSA in the germline V gene. CDR3 loop: CASSPGRGVDIQYF. The CDR3 bases are TGTGCCAGCAGCCCCGGACGTGGGGTGGACATTCAGTACTTC.